What follows is one T cell receptor (beta chain) and its context. Its antigen is unidentified. iRepertoire HTBI primers and Arm-PCR of CDR3 regions built TCR beta libraries. Each CDR3 protein is one row after TCRdb ran MiXCR on the multiplex PCR reads. The sample records hundreds of thousands of distinct CDR3 sequences, 20% being singletons. The V end was cut by 0 bases, the J end by 0 bases, with 6 bases between. The CDR3 contains 15 residues. Germline V gene data show CDR1 as SGHRS and CDR2 as YFSETQ. This sample was included in a study of regulatory T cells in long-lasting Graves disease. Findings and caveats of the study: For persistent Graves' patients, TCR diversity was lower than for newly diagnosed ones. Preferential use of TRBV28, TRBJ1-2 and TRBJ2-5 was seen in persistent disease.

Sample time point: persistent/refractory GD, antithyroid drugs over 5 years with positive TRAb. PBMC-extracted RNA yielded the TCR library. This receptor was obtained from a female donor with Graves disease. The chain employs TRBV5-1 and TRBJ2-2; no firm D call. The starting material was peripheral blood mononuclear cells (PBMCs), obtained when the disease was refractory, from a patient treated with antithyroid drugs. This CDR3 reads CASSLVRANTGELFF. CDR3 DNA: TGCGCCAGCAGCTTGGTGCGAGCGAACACCGGGGAGCTGTTTTTT.